This entry lists 8 T cell receptor beta chains sequenced from one sample in a study of CD8+ T cells in alopecia areata. Described treatment: oral pan-JAK inhibitor, 5-10 mg twice daily. cDNA serving as the sequencing template came from extracted, reverse transcribed RNA. Repertoires were generated with immunoSEQ multiplex PCR, while TCRdb's copy carries only in-frame clones and drops some. The data hold some 240,000 clones, with about 57% observed a single time. Here the sequenced sample was CD4+ T cells sorted from blood, taken at week 4, from a patient treated with tofacitinib. The source of these receptors is a human donor with alopecia areata.

Points on this clone: At one of its ends the junction is not consistent with the germline gene, which may arise from a read error. The sample carries other DNA sequences with the same CDR3. The chain has TRBV30 and TRBJ1-1, with 8 bases aligning to TRBD1. This CDR3 is built from 14 residues. The germline CDR1 and CDR2 sequences are GTSNPN and SVGIG (reference sequence). The CDR3 here is CAWSPTGGNTEAFF. The CDR3 DNA follows: TGTGCCTGGAGTCCAACAGGGGGGAACACTGAAGCCTTCTTT.

The chain uses TRBV11-1 and TRBJ2-7; weak D call: TRBD1 (5 bases). The germline CDR1 and CDR2 sequences are SGHAT and FQDESV (reference sequence). The CDR3 has 13 residues. Trimming shortened V by 2 bases and J by 3 bases, and 8 bases separated the two germline ends. The CDR3: CASSLIGDYEQYF. CDR3 coding DNA: TGTGCCAGCAGCTTAATAGGGGACTACGAGCAGTACTTC.

J is TRBJ2-1 and V is TRBV30; a weak D match, TRBD1 (6 bases). This CDR3 region has 12 residues. Trimming stripped 3 bases from V and 8 bases from J, with 11 bases between. The germline gives CDR1 GTSNPN, CDR2 SVGIG (reference sequence). The CDR3 spells CAWSVQGDEQFF. The CDR3 DNA reads as TGTGCCTGGAGCGTACAGGGCGATGAGCAGTTCTTC.

This clone was recorded many times. The chain has TRBV14 and TRBJ2-1, with D possibly matching TRBD2 (6 bases). This CDR3 comprises 16 residues. Trimming took 1 base from V and 3 from J, leaving 13 bases between them. Germline CDR1 reads SGHDN; CDR2 reads FVKESK. The CDR3 nucleotides read TGTGCCAGCAGCCAAGTCGGAGGGGCTCACTACAATGAGCAGTTCTTC. Encoded protein: CASSQVGGAHYNEQFF.

This clone has only a few counts. This rearrangement joins TRBV4-1 to TRBJ2-1; D is uncertain. Germline V gene sequence: CDR1 MGHRA, CDR2 YSYEKL. The CDR3 has 16 amino acids. With 3 bases removed from V and 0 bases from J, the gap between germline ends came to 12 bases. The CDR3, as DNA: TGCGCCAGCAGCCATATAGGACGGAGCTCCTACAATGAGCAGTTCTTC. This gives the protein CASSHIGRSSYNEQFF.

This chain connects TRBV30 to TRBJ1-2; TRBD1 might be the D (6 bases). Trimming pared 1 base from V and 4 bases from J, leaving 13 bases between. Germline V gene lookup returns CDR1 GTSNPN and CDR2 SVGIG (reference sequence). The CDR3 is made up of 14 amino acids. CDR3 sequence (DNA): TGTGCCTGGAGTGCAGCGGGGGGCATCTATGGCTACACCTTC. Translated, it gives CAWSAAGGIYGYTF.

The sample holds a few counts of this clone. This CDR3 is CASSPGQATDTQYF. In DNA form, the CDR3 reads TGTGCCAGCAGCCCCGGGCAGGCGACAGATACGCAGTATTTT. This chain uses TRBV7-9 with TRBJ2-3; unclear D gene. Germline values: CDR1 SEHNR, CDR2 FQNEAQ (reference sequence). CDR3 length: 14 residues. The V end was cut by 5 bases, the J end by 3 bases, with 12 bases between.

The chain joins TRBV5-5 to TRBJ1-1; D gene unclear. CDR3 length equals 13 residues. Germline CDR1 reads SGHKS; CDR2 reads YYEKEE (reference sequence). Deletions cut 2 bases from V and 1 base from J, with 6 bases between. CDR3: CASSFNGNTEAFF. The CDR3 nucleotides read TGTGCCAGCAGCTTTAACGGGAACACTGAAGCTTTCTTT.